This T cell receptor beta chain was documented in a study of spatial heterogeneity in lung cancer. Overall study findings and caveats: The study found that expanded intratumoral alpha and beta TCR counts tracked tumor mutation counts.

Time point in this sample: sample taken at primary tumor resection. The donor population consisted of just over 70 patients with untreated, early-stage non-small cell lung cancer. Tumor, nontumor lung or frozen PBMC supplied whole RNA that was sequenced unsorted. Unique molecular identifiers, one per molecule, were present on every TCR cDNA molecule. TCRdb re-analysed the 5' RACE reads in MiXCR, keeping a single row per CDR3 protein. This repertoire shows approximately 9,700 distinct CDR3 sequences, around 8.7% found once; its top ten account for about 13%. With respect to this clonotype: Its antigen is unidentified.

After removal of 5 bases from V and 2 bases from J, the junction contained 1 base not matched to a gene. CDR1 MDHEN and CDR2 SYDVKM come from the germline V gene. This CDR3 has 14 residues. This rearrangement joins TRBV28 to TRBJ2-7; 12 nucleotides agree with TRBD2. The sequencing here drew on lung tumor tissue, taken at surgery. The TCR originated in a female donor with early-stage non-small cell lung cancer. CDR3 region: CASSLAGGPYEQYF. The CDR3 DNA sequence: TGTGCCAGCAGTCTAGCGGGGGGGCCCTACGAGCAGTACTTC.